The clone carrying this T cell receptor (beta chain) was seen at least ten times. Its antigen remains unknown. TCRdb itself ran the reads through MiXCR, one entry per CDR3 protein. The sample records more than 140,000 distinct CDR3 sequences, under 8.5% being singletons. The sample belongs to a study of T cell repertoires in cytomegalovirus infection. Study context: Indications of both CMV infection and matching HLA type were provided by public TCR beta signatures.

V dropped 3 bases and J dropped 10 bases, with 22 bases sitting between them. CDR3 size: 16 residues. Regarding the study as a whole: Across the ex vivo response, the dominant clonotypes were HLA-C-restricted CMV-specific TCR beta clonotypes. The study identified carriers of CMV plus the relevant HLA from cumulative public TCR beta family frequency.

The clonotype comes from a human donor in good health (CMV status not recorded). Some clones in this sample may be carry-over from other donors' samples. J is TRBJ2-1 and V is TRBV12-3 or TRBV12-4; maybe TRBD1 (7 bases). The sequenced sample consisted of PBMCs. The CDR3 here is CASSFPRGQSRGEQFF. The CDR3 DNA follows: TGTGCCAGCAGTTTCCCGCGGGGACAGAGTAGAGGGGAGCAGTTCTTC.